These 13 T cell receptor beta chains share one sample of origin, sequenced in a study of T cell responses to AZD1222 COVID-19 vaccine (dated by TCRdb to about 2021). In light of the paper, this sample's time point label describes: baseline before first vaccination. The library was made by the immunoSEQ multiplex PCR assay. Not all clones reach the TCRdb copy of this immuneACCESS table, which keeps in-frame sequences only. Checked studies attribute under half of the gap to unresolved V genes and leave the rest unexplained. Recorded for this sample are approximately 67,000 clones; about nine tenths of them occurred a single time. The ten largest make up roughly 2.4% of the sample. Specimen: peripheral blood, collected on day 0 of AZD1222 vaccination. These receptors came from an adult in good health.

The chain employs TRBV28 and TRBJ1-5; D is unclear. V gave up 2 bases and J gave up 1 base, with 9 bases separating them. Germline V gives CDR1 MDHEN, CDR2 SYDVKM. The CDR3 is made up of 15 amino acids. This CDR3 reads CASSLAGVSNQPQHF. As DNA, the CDR3 is TGTGCCAGCAGTTTAGCCGGAGTGAGCAATCAGCCCCAGCATTTT. The full variable domain, with the rest looked up from reference TRBV28 and TRBJ1-5, is DVKVTQSSRYLVKRTGEKVFLECVQDMDHENMFWYRQDPGLGLRLIYFSYDVKMKEKGDIPEGYSVSREKKERFSLILESASTNQTSMYLCASSLAGVSNQPQHFGDGTRLSIL.

This clone was counted between two and nine times. CDR3 loop: CASSVRNTIYF. The CDR3 bases are TGTGCCAGCAGCGTACGAAACACCATATATTTT. V is TRBV9 and J is TRBJ1-3; no definite D call. The CDR3 sequence is 11 residues long. Trimming stripped 1 base from V and 5 bases from J, with 1 base between. Germline CDR1 is SGDLS and CDR2 is YYNGEE. Using reference TRBV9 and TRBJ1-3 for the parts outside the CDR3, the full variable domain is DSGVTQTPKHLITATGQRVTLRCSPRSGDLSVYWYQQSLDQGLQFLIQYYNGEERAKGNILERFSAQQFPDLHSELNLSSLELGDSALYFCASSVRNTIYFGEGSWLTVV.

This chain connects TRBV29-1 to TRBJ2-1; no definite D call. Trimming stripped 4 bases from V and 7 bases from J, with 11 bases between. The germline V gene has CDR1 SQVTM and CDR2 ANQGSEA. The CDR3 consists of 12 residues. Here the CDR3 reads CSVGILVNEQFF. The CDR3 DNA follows: TGCAGCGTTGGTATTTTGGTAAATGAGCAGTTCTTC.

This chain joins TRBV3-1 (or the pseudogene TRBV3-2) and TRBJ2-5; TRBD2 aligns across 15 bases. Germline trimming cut 5 bases from V and 4 bases from J; bases unmatched to any gene: 11. CDR1 is LGHDT, CDR2 YNNKEL, per germline (reference sequence). This CDR3 is 18 amino acids long. This CDR3 reads CASSEHPGLAGGGETQYF. The CDR3 bases are TGTGCCAGCAGCGAACACCCGGGACTAGCGGGAGGAGGAGAGACCCAGTACTTC.

The V call is TRBV7-9, the J call TRBJ1-3; D perhaps matches TRBD1 (5 bases). Looked up from germline, CDR1 is SEHNR and CDR2 is FQNEAQ (reference sequence). The V and J ends lost 5 bases and 0 bases respectively, with 14 bases between them. The CDR3 has 16 residues. The DNA for the CDR3 is TGTGCCAGCAGCGGGGCTCTGCACTCCTCTGGAAACACCATATATTTT. It encodes CASSGALHSSGNTIYF.

The CDR3 loop reads CASSFFHEQFF. The CDR3 DNA sequence: TGTGCCAGCAGTTTCTTCCATGAGCAGTTCTTC. This chain uses TRBV28 with TRBJ2-1, with D hard to call. The CDR3 length is 11 residues. Trimming cost V 3 bases and J 8 bases, with 5 bases left between them. Germline CDR1 and CDR2: MDHEN and SYDVKM.

The chain couples TRBV9 to TRBJ1-4; 7 bases are shared with TRBD1. CDR1 and CDR2 from the germline V gene are SGDLS and YYNGEE. This CDR3 has 15 residues. Trimming at V came to 0 bases and at J to 7 bases, leaving 6 bases not matched to a gene. CDR3 nucleotide sequence: TGTGCCAGCAGCGTAGAATCGAGGGGGCGTGAAAAACTGTTTTTT. It translates to CASSVESRGREKLFF.

The chain combines TRBV29-1 with TRBJ2-7, with D possibly matching TRBD1 (5 bases). Looked up from germline, CDR1 is SQVTM and CDR2 is ANQGSEA. Trimming took 3 bases from V and 1 from J, leaving 22 bases between them. The CDR3 is 17 residues long. The CDR3 region has the DNA TGCAGCGTTGACGGGCTGGATGTGAGTGACAGTTCCTACGAGCAGTACTTC. Protein product: CSVDGLDVSDSSYEQYF.

The genes are TRBV5-1 and TRBJ2-7; the D gene is possibly TRBD1 (5 bases). Trimming cost V 0 bases and J 5 bases, with 12 bases left between them. Germline CDR1 SGHRS, CDR2 YFSETQ. This CDR3 spans 14 amino acids. The CDR3 DNA follows: TGCGCCAGCAGCTTGGATCAGGGTTCCGACGAGCAGTACTTC. It is translated as CASSLDQGSDEQYF.

The chain is built from TRBV19 and TRBJ2-1; a weak D match, TRBD2 (6 bases). CDR3 length: 17 residues. V shed 6 bases and J shed 3 bases, with 21 bases lying between them. Germline-derived CDR1 and CDR2 are LNHDA and SQIVND (reference sequence). The CDR3 is CASSLPPGAGYYNEQFF. The CDR3 DNA sequence: TGTGCCAGTAGCTTGCCCCCAGGCGCGGGATACTACAATGAGCAGTTCTTC.

This chain uses TRBV5-1 with TRBJ2-7, with 8 nucleotides matching TRBD1. From germline, CDR1 is SGHRS and CDR2 YFSETQ. Trimming took 4 bases from V and 6 from J; bases not matched to a gene: 6. The CDR3 consists of 13 residues. The CDR3, as DNA: TGCGCCAGCAGCCGGACAGGGACCGTCGAGCAGTACTTC. It yields the protein CASSRTGTVEQYF.

This chain joins TRBV28 and TRBJ1-1; no definite D call. Per germline, CDR1 MDHEN and CDR2 SYDVKM. This CDR3 is 10 amino acids long. With 7 bases removed from V and 7 bases from J, the gap between germline ends came to 7 bases. CDR3 residues: CASTRGEAFF. The CDR3 coding sequence is TGTGCCAGCACCCGCGGTGAAGCTTTCTTT.

The chain uses TRBV7-3 and TRBJ2-1; 11 positions agree with TRBD2. Germline V gives CDR1 SGHTA, CDR2 FQGTGA. The CDR3 is made up of 17 amino acids. V shed 5 bases, J shed 1 base, and the junction held 7 bases outside the gene matches. The DNA for the CDR3 is TGTGCCAGCAGCGCATTAGCGGGGGGGCCGTCCTACAATGAGCAGTTCTTC. It encodes CASSALAGGPSYNEQFF.